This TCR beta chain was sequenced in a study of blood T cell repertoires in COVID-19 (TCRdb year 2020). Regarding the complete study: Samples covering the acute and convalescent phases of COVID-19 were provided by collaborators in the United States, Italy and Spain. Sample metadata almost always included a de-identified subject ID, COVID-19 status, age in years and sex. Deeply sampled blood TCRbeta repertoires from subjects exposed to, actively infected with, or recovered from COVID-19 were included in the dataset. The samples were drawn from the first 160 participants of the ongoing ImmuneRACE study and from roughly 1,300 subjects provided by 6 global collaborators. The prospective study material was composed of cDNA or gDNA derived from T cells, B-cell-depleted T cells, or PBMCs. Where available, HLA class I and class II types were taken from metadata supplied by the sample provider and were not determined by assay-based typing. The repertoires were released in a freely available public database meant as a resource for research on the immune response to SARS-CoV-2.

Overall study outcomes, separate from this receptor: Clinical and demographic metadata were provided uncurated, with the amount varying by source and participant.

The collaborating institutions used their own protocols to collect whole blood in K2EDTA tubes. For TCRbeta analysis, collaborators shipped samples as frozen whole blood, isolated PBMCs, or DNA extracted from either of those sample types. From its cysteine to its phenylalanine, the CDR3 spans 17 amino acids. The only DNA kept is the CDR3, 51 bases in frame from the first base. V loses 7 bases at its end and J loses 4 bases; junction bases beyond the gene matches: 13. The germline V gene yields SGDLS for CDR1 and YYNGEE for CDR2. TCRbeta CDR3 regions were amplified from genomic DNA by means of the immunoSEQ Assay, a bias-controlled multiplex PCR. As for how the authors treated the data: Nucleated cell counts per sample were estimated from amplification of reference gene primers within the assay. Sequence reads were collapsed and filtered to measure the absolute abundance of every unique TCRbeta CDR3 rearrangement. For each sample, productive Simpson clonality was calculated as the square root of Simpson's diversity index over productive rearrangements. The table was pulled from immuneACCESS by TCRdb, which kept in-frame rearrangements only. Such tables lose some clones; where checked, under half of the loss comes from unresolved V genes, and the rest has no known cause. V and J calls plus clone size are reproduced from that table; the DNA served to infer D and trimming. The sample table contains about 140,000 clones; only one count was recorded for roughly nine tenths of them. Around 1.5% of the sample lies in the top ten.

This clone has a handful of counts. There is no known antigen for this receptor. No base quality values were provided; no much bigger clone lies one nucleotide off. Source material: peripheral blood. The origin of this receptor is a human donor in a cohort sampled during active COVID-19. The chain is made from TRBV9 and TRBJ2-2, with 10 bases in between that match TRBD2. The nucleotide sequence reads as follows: TGTGCCAGCTCGACTAGCGGGTTATCAACGGGCACCGGGGAGCTGTTTTTT. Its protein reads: CASSTSGLSTGTGELFF.